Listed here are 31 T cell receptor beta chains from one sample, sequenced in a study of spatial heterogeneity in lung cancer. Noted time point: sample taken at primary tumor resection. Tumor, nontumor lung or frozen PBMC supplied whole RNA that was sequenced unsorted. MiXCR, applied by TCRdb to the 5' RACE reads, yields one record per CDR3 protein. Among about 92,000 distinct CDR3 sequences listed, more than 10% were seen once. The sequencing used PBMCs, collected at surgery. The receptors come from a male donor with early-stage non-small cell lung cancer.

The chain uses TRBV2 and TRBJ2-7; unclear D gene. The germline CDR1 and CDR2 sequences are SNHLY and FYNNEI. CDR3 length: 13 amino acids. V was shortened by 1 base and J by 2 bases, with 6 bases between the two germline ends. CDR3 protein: CASSEGSAYEQYF. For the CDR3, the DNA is TGTGCCAGCAGTGAAGGGTCAGCCTACGAGCAGTACTTC. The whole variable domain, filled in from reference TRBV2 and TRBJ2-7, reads EPEVTQTPSHQVTQMGQEVILRCVPISNHLYFYWYRQILGQKVEFLVSFYNNEISEKSEIFDDQFSVERPDGSNFTLKIRSTKLEDSAMYFCASSEGSAYEQYFGPGTRLTVT.

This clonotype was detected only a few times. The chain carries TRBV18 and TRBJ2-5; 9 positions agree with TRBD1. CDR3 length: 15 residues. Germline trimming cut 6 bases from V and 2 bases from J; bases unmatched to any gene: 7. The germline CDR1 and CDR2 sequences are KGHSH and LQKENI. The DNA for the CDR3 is TGTGCCAGCTCCCTCGGGACAGGGTCTCAAGAGACCCAGTACTTC. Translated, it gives CASSLGTGSQETQYF.

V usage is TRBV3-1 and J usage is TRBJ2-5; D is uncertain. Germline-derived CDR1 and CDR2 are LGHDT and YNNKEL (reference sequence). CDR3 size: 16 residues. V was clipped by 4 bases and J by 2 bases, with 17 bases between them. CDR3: CASSRGVGPRQETQYF. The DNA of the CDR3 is TGTGCCAGCAGCCGTGGGGTCGGACCCCGTCAAGAGACCCAGTACTTC.

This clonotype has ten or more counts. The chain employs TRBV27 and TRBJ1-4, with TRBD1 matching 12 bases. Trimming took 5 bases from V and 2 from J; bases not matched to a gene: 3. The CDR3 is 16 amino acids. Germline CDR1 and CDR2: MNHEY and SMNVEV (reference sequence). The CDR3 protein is CASSRGTGGTNEKLFF. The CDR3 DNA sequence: TGTGCCAGCAGTCGCGGGACAGGGGGCACTAATGAAAAACTGTTTTTT.

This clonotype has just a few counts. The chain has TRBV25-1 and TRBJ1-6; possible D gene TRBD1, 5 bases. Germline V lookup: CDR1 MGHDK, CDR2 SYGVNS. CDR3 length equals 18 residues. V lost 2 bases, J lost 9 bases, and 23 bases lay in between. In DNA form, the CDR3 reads TGTGCCAGCAGTGAAACCCCTCTCTGGCAGGGCGACATTTCACCCCTCCACTTT. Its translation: CASSETPLWQGDISPLHF.

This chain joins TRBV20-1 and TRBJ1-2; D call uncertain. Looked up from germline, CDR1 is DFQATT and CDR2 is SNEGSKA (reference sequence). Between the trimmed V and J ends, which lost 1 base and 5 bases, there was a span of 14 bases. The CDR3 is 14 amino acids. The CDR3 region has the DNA TGCAGTGCTAGAGTTCAGACCCTCCGATATGGCTACACCTTC. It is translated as CSARVQTLRYGYTF.

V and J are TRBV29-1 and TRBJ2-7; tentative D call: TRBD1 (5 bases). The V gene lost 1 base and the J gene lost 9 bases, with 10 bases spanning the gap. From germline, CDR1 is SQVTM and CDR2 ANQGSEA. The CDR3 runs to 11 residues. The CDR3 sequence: CSVEGGAGQYF. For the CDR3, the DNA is TGCAGCGTTGAAGGTGGGGCAGGGCAGTACTTC.

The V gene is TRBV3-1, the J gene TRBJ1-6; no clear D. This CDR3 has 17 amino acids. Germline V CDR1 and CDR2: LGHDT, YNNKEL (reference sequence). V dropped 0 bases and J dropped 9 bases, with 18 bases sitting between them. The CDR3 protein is CASSQDVEVSIVSPLHF. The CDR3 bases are TGTGCCAGCAGCCAAGATGTGGAGGTTTCGATCGTTTCACCCCTCCACTTT.

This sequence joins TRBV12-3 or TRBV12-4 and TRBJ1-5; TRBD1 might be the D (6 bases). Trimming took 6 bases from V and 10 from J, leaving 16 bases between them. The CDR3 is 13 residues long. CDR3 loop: CASSLTGLGPQHF. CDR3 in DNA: TGTGCCAGCAGCTTGACAGGCTTAGGACCCCAGCATTTT.

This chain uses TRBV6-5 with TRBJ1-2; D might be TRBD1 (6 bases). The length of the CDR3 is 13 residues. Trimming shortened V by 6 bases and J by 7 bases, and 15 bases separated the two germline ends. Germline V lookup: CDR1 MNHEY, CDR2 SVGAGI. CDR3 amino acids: CASSITGWAGYTF. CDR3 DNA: TGTGCCAGCAGCATAACAGGGTGGGCTGGCTACACCTTC.

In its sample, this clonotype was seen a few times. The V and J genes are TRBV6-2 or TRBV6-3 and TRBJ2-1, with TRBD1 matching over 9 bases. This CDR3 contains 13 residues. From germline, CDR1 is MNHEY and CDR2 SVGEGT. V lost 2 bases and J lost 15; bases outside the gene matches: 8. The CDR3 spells CASSYLETGGPFF. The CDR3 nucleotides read TGTGCCAGCAGTTACCTAGAGACAGGGGGTCCGTTCTTC.

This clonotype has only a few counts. The CDR3 loop is CATAGDGNTIYF. As DNA, the CDR3 is TGTGCCACGGCGGGGGACGGAAACACCATATATTTT. The chain recombines TRBV10-3 with TRBJ1-3; a weak D match, TRBD1 (5 bases). The CDR3 loop spans 12 amino acids. Per the germline V gene, CDR1 is ENHRY and CDR2 is SYGVKD. The V and J ends lost 10 bases and 4 bases respectively, with 11 bases between them.

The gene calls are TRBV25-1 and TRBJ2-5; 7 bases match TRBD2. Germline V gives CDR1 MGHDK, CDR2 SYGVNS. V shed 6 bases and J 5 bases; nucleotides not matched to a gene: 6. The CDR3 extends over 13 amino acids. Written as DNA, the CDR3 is TGTGCCAGCAGCGGACTAGTCTTGGAGACCCAGTACTTC. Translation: CASSGLVLETQYF.

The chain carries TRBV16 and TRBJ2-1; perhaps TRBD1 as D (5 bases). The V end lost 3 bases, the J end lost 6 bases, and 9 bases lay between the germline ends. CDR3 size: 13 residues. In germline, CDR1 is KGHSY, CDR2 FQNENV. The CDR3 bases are TGTGCCAGCAGCCAGGACATTTCCAATGAGCAGTTCTTC. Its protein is CASSQDISNEQFF.

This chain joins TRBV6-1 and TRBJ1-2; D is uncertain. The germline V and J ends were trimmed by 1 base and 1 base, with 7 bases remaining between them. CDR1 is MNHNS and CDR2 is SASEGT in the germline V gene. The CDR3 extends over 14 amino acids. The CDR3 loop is CASSEEEINYGYTF. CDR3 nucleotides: TGTGCCAGCAGTGAAGAGGAGATTAACTATGGCTACACCTTC.

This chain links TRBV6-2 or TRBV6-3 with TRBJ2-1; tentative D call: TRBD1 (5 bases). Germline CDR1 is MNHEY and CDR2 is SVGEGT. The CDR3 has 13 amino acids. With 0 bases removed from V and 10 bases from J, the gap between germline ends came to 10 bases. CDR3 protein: CASSYSSGIEQFF. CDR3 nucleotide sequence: TGTGCCAGCAGTTACTCGTCAGGGATCGAGCAGTTCTTC.

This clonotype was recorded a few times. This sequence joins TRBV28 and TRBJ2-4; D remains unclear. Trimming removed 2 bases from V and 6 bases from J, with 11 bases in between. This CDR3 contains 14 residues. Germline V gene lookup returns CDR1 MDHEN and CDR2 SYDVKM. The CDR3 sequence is CASSLLGDGNIQYF. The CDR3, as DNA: TGTGCCAGCAGTTTACTGGGCGACGGAAACATTCAGTACTTC.

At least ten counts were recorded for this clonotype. CDR3 sequence: CASSYGRDTSNYGYTF. The CDR3 DNA reads as TGTGCCAGCAGTTACGGGAGGGACACATCTAACTATGGCTACACCTTC. The V call is TRBV6-2 or TRBV6-3, the J call TRBJ1-2, with a weak D call TRBD1 (6 bases). V shed 2 bases and J shed 0 bases, with 13 bases lying between them. The CDR3 has 16 amino acids. Germline assignment: CDR1 MNHEY and CDR2 SVGEGT.

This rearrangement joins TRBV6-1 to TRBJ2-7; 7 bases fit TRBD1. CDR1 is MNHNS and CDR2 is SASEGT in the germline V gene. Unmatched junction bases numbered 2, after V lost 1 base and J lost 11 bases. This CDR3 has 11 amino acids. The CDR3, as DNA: TGTGCCAGCAGTGAAGTACAGGGGAAGTACTTC. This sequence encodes CASSEVQGKYF.

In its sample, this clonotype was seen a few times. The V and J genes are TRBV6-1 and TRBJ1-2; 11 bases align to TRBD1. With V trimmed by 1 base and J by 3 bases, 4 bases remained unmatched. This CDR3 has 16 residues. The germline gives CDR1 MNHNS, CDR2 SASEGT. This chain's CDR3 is CASSEGGQGAYYGYTF. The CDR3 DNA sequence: TGTGCCAGCAGTGAAGGAGGACAGGGGGCATACTATGGCTACACCTTC.

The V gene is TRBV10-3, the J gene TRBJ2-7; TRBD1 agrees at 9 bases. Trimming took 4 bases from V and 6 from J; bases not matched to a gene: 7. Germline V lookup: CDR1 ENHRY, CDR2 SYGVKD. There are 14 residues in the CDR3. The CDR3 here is CAISAYRGHSEQYF. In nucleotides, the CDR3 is TGTGCCATCAGTGCATACAGGGGGCATAGCGAGCAGTACTTC.

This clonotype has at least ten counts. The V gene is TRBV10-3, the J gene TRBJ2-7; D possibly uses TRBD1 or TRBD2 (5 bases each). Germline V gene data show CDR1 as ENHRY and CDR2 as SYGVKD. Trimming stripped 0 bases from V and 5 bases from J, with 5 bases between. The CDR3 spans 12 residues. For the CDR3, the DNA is TGTGCCATCAGTGAGTCGGGGGACGAGCAGTACTTC. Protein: CAISESGDEQYF.

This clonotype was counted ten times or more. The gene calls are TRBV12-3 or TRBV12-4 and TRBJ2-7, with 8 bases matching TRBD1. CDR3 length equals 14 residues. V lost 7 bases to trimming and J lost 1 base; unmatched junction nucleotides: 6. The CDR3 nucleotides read TGTGCCAGCACAGGGGGCGGTTCTTCCTACGAGCAGTACTTC. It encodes CASTGGGSSYEQYF.

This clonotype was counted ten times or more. DNA for the CDR3: TGTGCCAGCAGCCCTCTGGTCCAGGGGAGTACTCCCGGGGAGCTGTTTTTT. Its protein product is CASSPLVQGSTPGELFF. V and J are TRBV3-2 and TRBJ2-2; TRBD1, the table's D call, was not compared with the DNA. TRBV3-2 is a documented pseudogene. The CDR3 has 17 residues.

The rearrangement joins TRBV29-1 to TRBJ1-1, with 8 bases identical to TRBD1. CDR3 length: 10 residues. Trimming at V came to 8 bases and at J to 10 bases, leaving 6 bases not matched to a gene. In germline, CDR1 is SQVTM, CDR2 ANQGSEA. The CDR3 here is CSTSGTGAFF. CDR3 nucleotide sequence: TGCAGCACGTCCGGGACAGGAGCTTTCTTT.

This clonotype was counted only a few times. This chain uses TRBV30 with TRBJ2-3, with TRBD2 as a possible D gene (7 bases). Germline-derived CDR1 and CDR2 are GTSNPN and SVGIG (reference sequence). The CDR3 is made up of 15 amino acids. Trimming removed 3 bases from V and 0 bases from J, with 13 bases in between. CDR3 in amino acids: CAWRGRGASTDTQYF. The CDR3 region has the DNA TGTGCCTGGAGGGGGAGGGGGGCAAGCACAGATACGCAGTATTTT.

CDR3 loop: CASSKALQGQNTEAFF. Written as DNA, the CDR3 is TGTGCCAGCAGCAAAGCTCTACAGGGGCAGAACACTGAAGCTTTCTTT. The genes are TRBV21-1 and TRBJ1-1; TRBD1 is the table's D call, not checked against the DNA. TRBV21-1 is a pseudogene segment. This CDR3 comprises 16 residues.

The CDR3 loop is CRAGRGSDQETQYF. Here the CDR3 DNA reads TGCAGAGCTGGAAGAGGGAGCGATCAAGAGACCCAGTACTTC. V usage is TRBV20-1 and J usage is TRBJ2-5; TRBD2 is a possible D gene (5 bases). The CDR3 sequence is 14 residues long. Per the germline V gene, CDR1 is DFQATT and CDR2 is SNEGSKA (reference sequence).

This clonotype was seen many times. The CDR3 DNA reads as TGTGCCAGCAAGCCGGGACTTGCCACAGATACGCAGTATTTT. Its translation: CASKPGLATDTQYF. This chain links TRBV2 with TRBJ2-3; a possible D gene is TRBD2 (6 bases). The ends were cut back, 7 bases at V and 2 bases at J, with 13 bases in the middle. Germline loops: CDR1 SNHLY, CDR2 FYNNEI. The CDR3 is made up of 14 amino acids.

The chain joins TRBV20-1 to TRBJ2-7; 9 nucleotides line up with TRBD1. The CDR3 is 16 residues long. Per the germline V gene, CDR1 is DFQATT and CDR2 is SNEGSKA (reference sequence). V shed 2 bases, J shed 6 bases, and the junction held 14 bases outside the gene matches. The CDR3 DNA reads TGCAGTGCTAGACCGGGGCCCGGGACAGGGTATTTCGAGCAGTACTTC. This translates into CSARPGPGTGYFEQYF.

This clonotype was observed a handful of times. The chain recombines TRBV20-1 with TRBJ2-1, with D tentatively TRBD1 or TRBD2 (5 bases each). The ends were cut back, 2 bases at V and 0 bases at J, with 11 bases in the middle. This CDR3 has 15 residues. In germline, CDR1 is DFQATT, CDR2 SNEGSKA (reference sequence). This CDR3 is CSARSPGSSYNEQFF. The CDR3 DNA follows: TGCAGTGCTAGATCCCCAGGGAGCTCCTACAATGAGCAGTTCTTC.